This section outlines one T cell receptor beta chain sequence together with its context. The antigen remains undetermined. This specimen comes from a study of shared clonotypes between healthy human individuals. Study-wide background: Donors consisted of a couple of women and a few men between 18 and 49.

General study results and limits: The small donor group covered limited genetic and exposure diversity. Generation probability values for non-shared clonotypes were lower than those for clonotypes shared by all four donors.

Using immunoSEQ multiplex PCR, the repertoire was profiled, and TCRdb retains in-frame clones only, with some absent. The repertoire holds roughly 2.6 million clones, with approximately 92% as singletons. Trimming removed 5 bases at V and 10 bases at J, with 15 bases between. Germline V gives CDR1 SGHNT, CDR2 YENEEA. CDR3 length equals 13 residues. This chain joins TRBV11-3 and TRBJ2-1; D could derive from TRBD1 or TRBD2 (5 bases each). Sequencing was done on a sample of naive CD4+ T cells sorted from blood. Subset of the sample: CD45RA+ positively selected. The TCR sequence derives from a man between 18 and 35 years old in good health. The chain's CDR3 is CASSPSRDGEQFF. The CDR3 nucleotides are TGTGCCAGCAGCCCTAGCAGGGACGGGGAGCAGTTCTTC.